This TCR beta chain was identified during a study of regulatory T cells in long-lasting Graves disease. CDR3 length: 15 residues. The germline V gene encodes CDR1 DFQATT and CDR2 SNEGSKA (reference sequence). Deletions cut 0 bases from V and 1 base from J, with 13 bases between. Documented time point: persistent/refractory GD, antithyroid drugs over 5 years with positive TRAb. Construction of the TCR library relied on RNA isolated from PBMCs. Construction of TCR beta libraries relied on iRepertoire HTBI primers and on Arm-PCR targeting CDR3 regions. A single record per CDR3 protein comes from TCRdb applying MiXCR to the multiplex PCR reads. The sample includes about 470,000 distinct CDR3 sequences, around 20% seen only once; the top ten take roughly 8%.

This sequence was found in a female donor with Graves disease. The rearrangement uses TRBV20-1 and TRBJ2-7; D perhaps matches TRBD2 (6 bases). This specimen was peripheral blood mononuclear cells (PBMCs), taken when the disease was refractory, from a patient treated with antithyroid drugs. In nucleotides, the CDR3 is TGCAGTGCTAGAGATGGGACTCAGGCTTCCTACGAGCAGTACTTC. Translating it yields CSARDGTQASYEQYF.